These T cell receptor beta chains were read from a single sample in a study of blood T cell repertoires in COVID-19. This table comes from immunoSEQ multiplex PCR, and its TCRdb copy is limited to in-frame clones, with some not included. The sample lists roughly 200,000 clones; about 80% were seen once. The sequencing sample was made of peripheral blood. These TCRs come from a human donor in a cohort sampled during active COVID-19. The conserved cysteine and the conserved F or W are not part of the CDR3 here. The order of the fields is clone size, V gene, J gene, CDR3 length, CDR3 protein. A clone size is listed for some rows: how often the clone was seen (once, few, many), or a class if it is expanded.

clone_size: .; v_call: TRBV3-1/TRBV3-2; j_call: TRBJ2-5; cdr3_length: 13; cdr3_aa: ASSKGRGGPETQY
clone_size: .; v_call: TRBV5-5; j_call: TRBJ1-5; cdr3_length: 11; cdr3_aa: ASSLGGPKPQH
clone_size: once; v_call: TRBV5-6; j_call: TRBJ2-4; cdr3_length: 12; cdr3_aa: ASSRSGAVDIQY
clone_size: .; v_call: TRBV25-1; j_call: TRBJ1-2; cdr3_length: 10; cdr3_aa: ASSGRFYGYT
clone_size: few; v_call: TRBV5-1; j_call: TRBJ2-7; cdr3_length: 10; cdr3_aa: ASSSQGYEQY
clone_size: .; v_call: TRBV19; j_call: TRBJ2-1; cdr3_length: 14; cdr3_aa: ASSGPRTGTYNEQF
clone_size: few; v_call: TRBV5-4; j_call: TRBJ1-2; cdr3_length: 11; cdr3_aa: ASSTKGLYGYT
clone_size: .; v_call: TRBV6-2/TRBV6-3; j_call: TRBJ1-1; cdr3_length: 14; cdr3_aa: ASSYVPNRGFTEAF
clone_size: .; v_call: TRBV5-1; j_call: TRBJ2-7; cdr3_length: 12; cdr3_aa: ATYTGTGGYEQY
clone_size: .; v_call: TRBV15; j_call: TRBJ2-3; cdr3_length: 15; cdr3_aa: ATSRKSGAALTDTQY
clone_size: .; v_call: TRBV3-1/TRBV3-2; j_call: TRBJ2-7; cdr3_length: 11; cdr3_aa: ASSPTGPHEQY
clone_size: .; v_call: TRBV7-6; j_call: TRBJ1-6; cdr3_length: 14; cdr3_aa: ASSLKTGGVYSPLH
clone_size: .; v_call: TRBV3-1/TRBV3-2; j_call: TRBJ1-2; cdr3_length: 13; cdr3_aa: ASSQWDRFSYGYT
clone_size: .; v_call: TRBV2; j_call: TRBJ2-7; cdr3_length: 10; cdr3_aa: ASSEPTYEQY
clone_size: .; v_call: TRBV27; j_call: TRBJ2-3; cdr3_length: 12; cdr3_aa: ASSPALAGDTQY
clone_size: .; v_call: TRBV4-3; j_call: TRBJ1-6; cdr3_length: 14; cdr3_aa: ASSQGQGEYNSPLH
clone_size: few; v_call: TRBV4-1; j_call: TRBJ2-3; cdr3_length: 14; cdr3_aa: ASSHFTSGGGDTQY
clone_size: few; v_call: TRBV2; j_call: TRBJ1-5; cdr3_length: 12; cdr3_aa: ASRIDRGHQPQH
clone_size: few; v_call: TRBV4-3; j_call: TRBJ2-1; cdr3_length: 12; cdr3_aa: ASSLAGGKNEQF
clone_size: .; v_call: TRBV3-1/TRBV3-2; j_call: TRBJ2-2; cdr3_length: 11; cdr3_aa: ASGGRNTGELF
clone_size: .; v_call: TRBV19; j_call: TRBJ1-6; cdr3_length: 12; cdr3_aa: ASSIGVKDSPLH
clone_size: .; v_call: TRBV6-5; j_call: TRBJ2-7; cdr3_length: 11; cdr3_aa: ASSYGGLYEQY
clone_size: .; v_call: TRBV5-4; j_call: TRBJ2-7; cdr3_length: 14; cdr3_aa: ASSPWGAGVSYEQY
clone_size: .; v_call: TRBV6-5; j_call: TRBJ1-1; cdr3_length: 14; cdr3_aa: ASSYERVRVNTEAF
clone_size: .; v_call: TRBV7-9; j_call: TRBJ1-1; cdr3_length: 14; cdr3_aa: ASSLAAIREAVKAF
clone_size: .; v_call: TRBV3-1/TRBV3-2; j_call: TRBJ1-2; cdr3_length: 12; cdr3_aa: ASSQSLAGDGYT
clone_size: .; v_call: TRBV6-6; j_call: TRBJ2-5; cdr3_length: 12; cdr3_aa: ASQSGGLQETQY
clone_size: .; v_call: TRBV2; j_call: TRBJ1-4; cdr3_length: 13; cdr3_aa: ASSELSGGDEKLF
clone_size: once; v_call: TRBV5-1; j_call: TRBJ2-5; cdr3_length: 14; cdr3_aa: ASSPRLAGYQETQY
clone_size: once; v_call: TRBV7-9; j_call: TRBJ2-4; cdr3_length: 15; cdr3_aa: ASSSTAGNIAKNIQY
clone_size: .; v_call: TRBV2; j_call: TRBJ2-7; cdr3_length: 13; cdr3_aa: ASSAGGSPTYEQY
clone_size: .; v_call: TRBV6-1; j_call: TRBJ2-7; cdr3_length: 13; cdr3_aa: ASSEPTGYFYEQY
clone_size: .; v_call: TRBV6-1; j_call: TRBJ1-2; cdr3_length: 15; cdr3_aa: ASSEALGALTNYGYT
clone_size: .; v_call: TRBV6-2/TRBV6-3; j_call: TRBJ1-5; cdr3_length: 17; cdr3_aa: ASSWTLVGGGQVNQPQH
clone_size: few; v_call: TRBV3-1/TRBV3-2; j_call: TRBJ2-5; cdr3_length: 14; cdr3_aa: ASSQELAGLQETQY
clone_size: .; v_call: TRBV3-1/TRBV3-2; j_call: TRBJ2-7; cdr3_length: 12; cdr3_aa: ASSQGDRGALEY
clone_size: .; v_call: TRBV5-4; j_call: TRBJ2-7; cdr3_length: 11; cdr3_aa: ASSAQVLHEQY
clone_size: .; v_call: TRBV5-1; j_call: TRBJ2-7; cdr3_length: 15; cdr3_aa: ASSYDRGSGNSYEQY
clone_size: .; v_call: TRBV19; j_call: TRBJ2-7; cdr3_length: 10; cdr3_aa: ASSTSSYEQY
clone_size: .; v_call: TRBV6-5; j_call: TRBJ1-4; cdr3_length: 12; cdr3_aa: ASSYRDRGEKLF
clone_size: .; v_call: TRBV9; j_call: TRBJ2-5; cdr3_length: 14; cdr3_aa: ASSVGTSGGQETQY
clone_size: .; v_call: TRBV18; j_call: TRBJ2-5; cdr3_length: 12; cdr3_aa: ASETAGGGETQY
clone_size: .; v_call: TRBV6-5; j_call: TRBJ2-7; cdr3_length: 12; cdr3_aa: ASSYAAPSYEQY
clone_size: .; v_call: TRBV10-3; j_call: TRBJ2-7; cdr3_length: 13; cdr3_aa: AISESSRGSYEQY
clone_size: .; v_call: TRBV7-2; j_call: TRBJ2-6; cdr3_length: 16; cdr3_aa: ASSTSSPGSAGANVLT
clone_size: .; v_call: TRBV7-2; j_call: TRBJ2-1; cdr3_length: 12; cdr3_aa: ASSLPGGPREQF
clone_size: once; v_call: TRBV9; j_call: TRBJ2-7; cdr3_length: 13; cdr3_aa: ASSVATDRAYEQY
clone_size: .; v_call: TRBV20-1; j_call: TRBJ2-5; cdr3_length: 9; cdr3_aa: SLTGEETQY
clone_size: .; v_call: TRBV5-6; j_call: TRBJ2-7; cdr3_length: 10; cdr3_aa: ASSHEGYEQY
clone_size: .; v_call: TRBV20-1; j_call: TRBJ2-1; cdr3_length: 14; cdr3_aa: SASYGTSGYYNEQF
clone_size: .; v_call: TRBV19; j_call: TRBJ2-1; cdr3_length: 11; cdr3_aa: ASQTGSGNEQF
clone_size: .; v_call: TRBV4-3; j_call: TRBJ2-7; cdr3_length: 13; cdr3_aa: ASSQASGGWYEQY